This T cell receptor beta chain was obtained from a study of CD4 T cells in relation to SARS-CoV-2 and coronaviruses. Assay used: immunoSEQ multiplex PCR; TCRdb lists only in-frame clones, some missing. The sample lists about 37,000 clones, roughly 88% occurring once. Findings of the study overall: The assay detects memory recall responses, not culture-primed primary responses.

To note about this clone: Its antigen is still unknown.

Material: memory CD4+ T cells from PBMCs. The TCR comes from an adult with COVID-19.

The CDR3 DNA sequence: TGTGCCAGCTCACCAGGCAGGGAGGCCGAGACCCAGTACTTC. This gives the protein CASSPGREAETQYF. V gene TRBV18 combines with J gene TRBJ2-5; perhaps TRBD2 as D (6 bases). Germline V gives CDR1 KGHSH, CDR2 LQKENI. The CDR3 spans 14 residues. Trimming cost V 2 bases and J 5 bases, with 12 bases left between them.